This TCR beta chain was captured by sequencing in a study of cytomegalovirus exposure and HLA in healthy donors listed by TCRdb under 2017. Regarding the complete study: In an earlier analysis of fewer than 750 of the donors, 250 to 350 Gb of sequence data and 117 million unique TCR beta sequences from about 179 million T cells were reported. An early release covering around 630 HLA-typed donors comprised 250 to 350 gigabases of sequencing data and 85 million to 100 million unique TCR sequences. Among the roughly 430 genotyped donors, approximately 77% belonged to the genetic ancestry cluster associated with self-reported Caucasian donors. The study aimed to test whether signatures of past pathogen exposure could be identified by cataloging public T cell receptors. Using immunosequencing, the study profiled T cell repertoires from 666 subjects and related those repertoires to cytomegalovirus serostatus. A separate validation cohort of approximately 130 different subjects was used in addition to the roughly 670-subject first cohort. The study combined high-throughput TCR immunosequencing, statistical association of individual TCRs with disease status, and machine learning to predict cytomegalovirus infection status. In a later analysis, previously published TCR beta repertoires from some 640 donors were re-analyzed and high-resolution HLA genotyping was added so that TCR occurrence patterns could be studied. Rather than drawing on any new phenotypic data, the later analysis identified candidate immune exposures from TCR beta sequences and the way those sequences occurred across donors. An earlier analysis of approximately 500 of the donors applied high-throughput TCR beta sequencing to assess whether each TCR beta V gene segment acted as functional or pseudogenic. Alongside the repertoire data, information on donor age, sex, ethnicity and CMV serostatus was compiled. A later genetic analysis took genome-wide SNP genotypes for about 60% of the roughly 670 donors and used that subset as a discovery cohort. All discovery cohort repertoires had been generated on a single sequencing platform. HLA typing covered class I and class II loci at four-digit resolution. The number of typed donors differed by locus: about 629-630 for A, B, C, DRB1 and DQB1; 500 to 550 for DQA1; roughly 600 for DPA1; and 400 to 480 for DPB1. Several DR-DQ haplotypes were treated as single units for association and clustering because of strong linkage in the cohort. On average, around 230,000 unique TCR beta nucleotide sequences were sequenced per donor among a few hundred genotyped donors of the cohort, with roughly 18% of those sequences being non-productive.

CDR3 length: 16 amino acids, cysteine to phenylalanine. Here the CDR3 DNA is all that survives: 48 bases in frame from base 1. Reading the germline V gene (reference sequence) gives CDR1 LNHDA and CDR2 SQIVND. Trimmed from V: 6 bases; trimmed from J: 7 bases; junction bases lacking a gene match: 14. Library preparation was by the immunoSEQ multiplex PCR assay. The multiplex PCR relied on a mix of 60 forward primers for TCR Vbeta segments and 13 reverse primers for TCR Jbeta segments. The CDR3 region of rearranged TCR beta genes was amplified from genomic DNA with a multiplex PCR assay. The amplified TCR beta libraries were sequenced on the Illumina HiSeq System as 87-base-pair reads. Regarding the original processing steps: A later analysis counted about 80 million unique TCR beta chains across the 670 or so repertoires, and some 11 million of these chains were shared by at least two donors. A nearest-neighbor algorithm error-corrected the raw reads and collapsed the reads into unique sequences, merging closely related sequences to remove PCR and sequencing errors. To assign V, D and J gene segments, CDR3 sequences were aligned to IMGT reference sequences. For a sequence to be retained, a match of at least six nucleotides was required to both a V gene segment and a J gene segment. A rearrangement counted as productive if the CDR3 had no stop codons and remained in frame with V and J, and every other rearrangement counted as non-productive. CDR3 was defined according to IMGT convention as the region running from the second conserved V-encoded cysteine to the conserved J-encoded phenylalanine. Sequences without an unambiguous match to a single V gene segment were excluded from the earlier analysis of a few hundred of the donors. In an earlier analysis of a few hundred of the donors, V segments were called functional above 56.7% productive rearrangements and were called segregating when the between-donor standard deviation exceeded 5%. A statistical classification framework was built to diagnose cytomegalovirus status from the catalog of TCR beta chain sequences. In a later analysis, V and J genes were assigned by comparing TCR nucleotide sequences against IMGT/GENE-DB human TR gene sequences. A later analysis assigned CDR3 sequences and most-parsimonious VDJ recombination scenarios with the TCRdist pipeline. In a later analysis, each TCR beta chain was defined by its CDR3 amino acid sequence together with its V-gene family, and reads without a unique V-gene family were excluded. As a way to deal with suspected cross-contamination and a sequencing artifact, a later analysis dropped 450 to 600 nucleotide sequences that were highly shared and had low generation probability. In a later analysis, a clonal expansion index for each public chain was calculated from normalized within-repertoire ranks of inferred template counts. In a later analysis, generation probabilities were computed using a VDJ recombination model fitted to out-of-frame rearrangements, and the results were checked against IGoR. In a later analysis, hypergeometric tests were used to score TCR-TCR, TCR-HLA and TCR-CMV co-occurrence, with a repertoire-size bias correction applied to TCR pairs. In a later analysis, false discovery rates were estimated by permuting HLA or CMV assignments 20 times. In a later analysis, co-occurring TCRs were grouped with DBSCAN, and TCRdist sequence similarity was added when clustering was performed within HLA-allele-positive subsets. Co-occurrence clustering excluded repertoires with fewer than 30,000 or more than 120,000 public chains, plus five with anomalous nucleotide sharing. As stored in TCRdb, this immuneACCESS dataset retains in-frame rearrangements with V and J assigned. A fraction of the clones does not appear; measured against another copy, unresolved V genes explain less than half of the discrepancy, and the remainder lacks a known reason. V, J and clone size are those of that table, while D and trimming were read from the DNA. The sample profile shows 200,000 to 250,000 clones; about 74% of them were found once. 1.8% of the sample rests with the top ten.

Here is what the overall study found, with its caveats: Most CMV-associated TCR beta chains appeared to be HLA-restricted in a later analysis, and the HLA associations seemed to be driven largely by CMV exposure. Because some donors lacked HLA typing at each locus, the association tests relied only on the typed subset. According to a later analysis, parvovirus B19, influenza, CMV and Epstein-Barr virus appeared linked to several top co-occurrence clusters. In a later analysis, HLA-associated TCR beta chains showed more clonal expansion and lower generation probabilities than non-associated chains that were equally common. Because counts were too low, fewer than 20 rarely observed V segments, including chromosome 9 orphons, were excluded from the earlier analysis of several hundred of the donors. The sequencing pipeline was judged likely to have produced a cluster of highly shared sequence variants as a technical artifact. For the cohort, immune exposure information was limited to CMV serostatus. In both the original and validation cohorts, the classifier was reported to diagnose cytomegalovirus status with high specificity and sensitivity. The authors suggested that the approach could potentially be generalized to other disease states and immunological phenotypes. When HLA alleles, especially DR and DQ, strongly co-occurred, TCR associations were difficult to assign to individual alleles. Across donors, most TCR sequences were observed very rarely, whereas some public TCRs were present in many individuals. In this cohort, only TCR beta chains were sequenced, and detectable features were limited by the absence of alpha or paired-chain data. In the study, approximately 160 TCR beta chains were listed as associated with cytomegalovirus. A further reported finding was that TCR beta sequences accurately predicted the HLA-A and HLA-B alleles for most subjects in the first cohort. The presence/absence analyses assumed that sequencing depth was roughly uniform across donors, and that assumption may not be true. According to a later analysis, TCR association rates differed among HLA loci, with DRB1 alleles showing the most associated TCRs and HLA-C alleles showing the fewest. The 87-base-pair reads could not distinguish some IMGT-functional V segments, including TRBV6-2 and TRBV6-3, so those segments were excluded. A later analysis associated 16,951 TCR beta sequences with specific HLA alleles at a false discovery rate of 0.05. A later genetic analysis associated a missense DCLRE1C variant with V-gene and J-gene trimming of TCR beta chains, and an independent cohort replicated the association. Correlated functional status among segregating V segments might reflect linkage disequilibrium, but an unknown experimental factor could not be ruled out. Three of the identified cytomegalovirus-associated TCR beta chains were confirmed in vitro to be specific for cytomegalovirus antigens. A later genetic analysis reported fewer N-insertions in productive TCRs among donors in an Asian-associated ancestry cluster than the approximately 700-donor mean. Broadly in line with IMGT annotations, most TCR beta V segments showed up in productive rearrangements about 87% or about 30% of the time in an earlier analysis of about 500 of the donors.

In total, 500 to 700 healthy bone marrow donors made up the cohort. Cohort members were all nominally healthy when sampled, although unrecorded immune exposures were likely present. The donor tested CMV seronegative, placing the donor among the 350 to 400 seronegative members of the cohort. Every donor gave a peripheral blood sample, and the peripheral blood mononuclear cells from that sample were used for TCR beta sequencing. Genomic DNA was extracted from the blood cell samples with the Qiagen DNeasy Blood Extraction Kit. Comments on this clone: Its target antigen remains unknown. No much larger clonotype is one base removed from it; base qualities were not supplied.

This TCR was sampled from a woman in her thirties in good health and CMV-seronegative. Recombination connected TRBV19 to TRBJ2-1; 8 bases in the middle match TRBD1. Sequencing was carried out using PBMCs. DNA sequence: TGTGCCAGTAGCCACGAGAGGACAGGGAGGACAAATGAGCAGTTCTTC. Its amino acids are CASSHERTGRTNEQFF. Where the CDR3 stops, the reference TRBV19 and TRBJ2-1 genes take over; the full variable domain is DGGITQSPKYLFRKEGQNVTLSCEQNLNHDAMYWYRQDPGQGLRLIYYSQIVNDFQKGDIAEGYSVSREKKESFPLTVTSAQKNPTAFYLCASSHERTGRTNEQFFGPGTRLTVL.